This T cell receptor beta chain comes out of a study of read filtering for tumor transcriptome and immune sequencing (dated by TCRdb to 2018 to 2021). About the full investigation: The cohort was composed of 16 to 20 male and approximately 15 female patients, with a mean age of roughly 70 years and an age range of about 40 to 90. TCR repertoires obtained by targeted immune repertoire sequencing and by bulk whole-transcriptome sequencing performed on the same bone marrow samples were compared. Whole-transcriptome libraries were prepared with the TruSeq RNA Access Library Prep Kit after DNase treatment. One main goal was a read-filtering strategy for immune repertoire data, in particular deciding whether clonotypes backed by only one read should be removed. By revised international staging, about 8 patients were R-ISS I, approximately 15 were R-ISS II and over five were R-ISS III. TCR-region mapped reads per sample ranged from about 3.5 to 11 million with IR-seq versus only about 75 to 1,400 with RNA-seq. The study at large found these results: In IR-seq, single-read clonotypes were roughly 86% of clonotypes but 3.5% to 4% of total reads; in RNA-seq they were 60% to 75% of clonotypes and 35% to 45% of reads. The sorted CD138-negative fraction was composed of a mixed bone marrow immune population rather than of purified T cells. The correlation between IR-seq and RNA-seq shared clonotype proportions rose when single-read clonotypes were removed. Compared with RNA-seq, IR-seq captured clonotypes at much higher depth and more reliably, and a smaller IR-seq throughput was enough to identify most shared clonotypes.

In its sample, this clonotype was seen many times. Its antigen specificity is not known. The sample holds no much larger clone one base away, and base qualities are not on file. The Immunoverse kit was used to build TCR libraries from roughly 370 ng RNA, with molecular barcoded adaptors covering alpha/delta and beta/gamma chains. TCR library preparation was performed with the same RNA that was used for transcriptome sequencing. Sequencing of the TCR libraries was done on an Illumina HiSeq 4000 with 2 x 150 cycles. The authors processed their data as follows. With MiXCR, TCR reads were aligned to human V, D, J and C references and assembled into CDR3 clonotypes, with quality filtering and error correction included. Clonotype counts and gene usage diversity were analyzed with the tcR package in R. Raw mapping reads were checked after the RNA-seq reads had been mapped by STAR aligner version 2.5.3a onto the human GRCh37 genome. IR-seq fastq files were randomly downsampled with Seqtk 1.3 to test the effect of sequencing depth on detected clonotypes. The public reads were run again by TCRdb, first through fastp at Q25 and then through MiXCR, and only productive beta chains were kept. Entries are consolidated by CDR3 protein sequence, retaining the most common genes and DNA. The V and J calls, along with clone size, are taken from TCRdb and not from the paper's own processing. This sample holds fewer than 35,000 distinct CDR3 sequences; about a fifth were observed only once. Clones ranked in the top ten supply approximately 16% of the sample.

The CDR3 holds 15 amino acids from the cysteine to the phenylalanine. Here the CDR3 DNA is all that survives: 45 bases in frame from base 1. For this chain, trimming is 3 bases at the V end and 8 bases at the J end, and the number of junction bases without a gene match is 10. CDR1 LGHDT and CDR2 YNNKEL were looked up in the germline V gene (reference sequence). Each patient had bone marrow sampled at the time of active disease. Ficoll-Hypaque density gradient centrifugation was used to isolate the bone marrow mononuclear cells. Myeloma plasma cells were removed and CD138-negative cells were collected by negative selection after labeling with CD138 magnetic microbeads on a MACS separator. Flow cytometry on an Attune NxT with CD138 antibodies was used to check the purity of the isolated cells. Total RNA was extracted using TRIzol reagent and was quantified on a NanoDrop spectrophotometer. Paired RNA-seq and IR-seq were performed on the CD138-negative bone marrow sample of each patient.

The TCR sequence derives from a donor aged 40 or older with multiple myeloma. This chain is built from TRBV3-1 and TRBJ2-1; TRBD1 fits 7 bases in the junction. The specimen was a population of CD138-negative cells sorted from bone marrow. According to the study, the label for this sample's cell subset or site signals: bone marrow mononuclear cells depleted of CD138+ plasma/myeloma cells by negative magnetic selection. The CDR3 sequence is CASSHIWDSPDEQFF. Read as DNA, the sequence is TGTGCCAGCAGCCATATTTGGGACAGCCCCGATGAGCAGTTCTTC.